The entry that follows covers one T cell receptor beta chain sequence. Antigen: not known. TCRdb re-analysed the reads in MiXCR, keeping a single row per CDR3 protein. The table lists roughly 760,000 distinct CDR3 sequences, under 40% of them singletons, with around 2.8% in the top ten. These data originate in a study of T cell repertoires in cytomegalovirus infection. Regarding the study as a whole: There were carriers of CMV plus the relevant HLA, and cumulative public TCR beta family frequency identified them.

CDR3 size: 15 residues. Germline values: CDR1 GTSNPN, CDR2 SVGIG (reference sequence). V dropped 4 bases and J dropped 0 bases, with 13 bases sitting between them. This sequence was found in a human donor in good health (CMV status not recorded). Some clones in this sample may be carry-over from other donors' samples. Sequencing was done on a sample of PBMCs. The chain joins TRBV30 to TRBJ1-3, with TRBD1 as a possible D gene (5 bases). CDR3 DNA sequence: TGTGCCTGGACCAGGGCCGAATACTCTGGAAACACCATATATTTT. Its translation: CAWTRAEYSGNTIYF.